The entry below describes one TCR beta chain. Its cognate antigen has yet to be identified. There are no base qualities to consult, and no much larger clone falls within one base. The treatment or condition tag for this specimen amounts to: in vitro stimulation with specific CMV peptide epitopes to enrich CMV-specific T cells. This specimen comes from a study of T cell repertoires in cytomegalovirus infection (dated by TCRdb to the late 2010s). Turning to the overall study: The peptide stimulations were aimed at well-studied HLA-B-restricted epitopes as well as recently identified HLA-C-restricted CMV epitopes, whose presentation resists viral immunomodulation. Donor HLA type was relevant to the analysis, because carriage of CMV infection together with the matching HLA type was indicated by public TCR beta signatures.

The CDR3 runs 14 residues from the cysteine to the phenylalanine. Left in the record is the CDR3 DNA by itself, 42 bases read in frame from the first base. The V end gives up 5 bases and the J end 8 bases, leaving 4 bases in the junction not matched to a gene. The germline V gene encodes CDR1 LNHDA and CDR2 SQIVND (reference sequence). What the work shows at the level of the full study, not this receptor alone: Cumulative frequency of public TCR beta family members discriminated carriers of CMV infection plus the relevant HLA type in this cohort and an independent 352-donor cohort. The ex vivo response was dominated by HLA-C-restricted CMV-specific TCR beta clonotypes, which also provided the single most frequent clonotype in two of eight donors.

Sequencing was performed on an Illumina HiSeq 1500. Through fastp at Q25 and MiXCR, TCRdb rebuilt clones from the public reads, retaining in-frame beta chains. Under each unique CDR3 protein, matching rows form one entry showing the most common genes and DNA. The sample table records around 230,000 distinct CDR3 sequences; 35% to 45% of these occur just once. Jointly, the top ten make up 59% of the sample. The specimen comprised CD8+ T cells from cultured PBMCs, sampled from culture after CMV antigen stimulation. The V and J genes are TRBV19 and TRBJ1-4; 11 bases in the middle match TRBD1. The clonotype comes from a human donor in good health (CMV status not recorded). Some clones in this sample may be carry-over from other donors' samples. This receptor has the CDR3 CASSLWDRGEKLFF. The bases read TGTGCCAGTAGTCTTTGGGACAGGGGGGAAAAACTGTTTTTT.